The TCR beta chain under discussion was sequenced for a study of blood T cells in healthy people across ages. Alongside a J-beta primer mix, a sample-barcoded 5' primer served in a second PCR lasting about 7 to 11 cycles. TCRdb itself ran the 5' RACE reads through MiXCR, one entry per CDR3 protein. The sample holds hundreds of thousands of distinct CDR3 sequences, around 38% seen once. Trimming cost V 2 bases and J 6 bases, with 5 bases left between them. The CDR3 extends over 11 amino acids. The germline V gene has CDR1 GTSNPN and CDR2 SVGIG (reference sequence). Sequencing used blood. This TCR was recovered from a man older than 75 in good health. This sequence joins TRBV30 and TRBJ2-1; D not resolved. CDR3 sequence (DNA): TGTGCCTGGAGTACGGCCAATGAGCAGTTCTTC. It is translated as CAWSTANEQFF.